What follows are 2 T cell receptor beta chains derived from one specimen sequenced in a study of blood T cell repertoires in COVID-19. Some clones are missing from TCRdb's copy, which holds only in-frame ones; the method was immunoSEQ multiplex PCR. The sample gives 250,000 or so clones, approximately 92% of which show up once; 3.5% to 5.5% is in the top ten. Sequenced sample: peripheral blood. The receptors were sampled from a woman in her 40s who had recovered from COVID-19.

The rearrangement uses TRBV28 and TRBJ1-6; 9 nucleotides match TRBD1. J gave up 9 bases and V 5 bases, and 8 bases lay outside the gene matches. Germline V CDR1 and CDR2: MDHEN, SYDVKM. The CDR3 has 15 residues. The CDR3 here is CASSLNTGGSSPLHF. CDR3 nucleotides: TGTGCCAGCAGTCTGAATACAGGGGGCAGTTCACCCCTCCACTTT.

The V call is TRBV6-5, the J call TRBJ1-5, with D possibly TRBD1 on 6 matching bases. V shed 6 bases and J shed 0 bases, with 12 bases lying between them. The CDR3 runs to 15 residues. Germline CDR1 and CDR2: MNHEY and SVGAGI. The CDR3 here is CASRDSAHSNQPQHF. CDR3 nucleotide sequence: TGTGCCAGCAGGGACAGCGCTCATAGCAATCAGCCCCAGCATTTT.